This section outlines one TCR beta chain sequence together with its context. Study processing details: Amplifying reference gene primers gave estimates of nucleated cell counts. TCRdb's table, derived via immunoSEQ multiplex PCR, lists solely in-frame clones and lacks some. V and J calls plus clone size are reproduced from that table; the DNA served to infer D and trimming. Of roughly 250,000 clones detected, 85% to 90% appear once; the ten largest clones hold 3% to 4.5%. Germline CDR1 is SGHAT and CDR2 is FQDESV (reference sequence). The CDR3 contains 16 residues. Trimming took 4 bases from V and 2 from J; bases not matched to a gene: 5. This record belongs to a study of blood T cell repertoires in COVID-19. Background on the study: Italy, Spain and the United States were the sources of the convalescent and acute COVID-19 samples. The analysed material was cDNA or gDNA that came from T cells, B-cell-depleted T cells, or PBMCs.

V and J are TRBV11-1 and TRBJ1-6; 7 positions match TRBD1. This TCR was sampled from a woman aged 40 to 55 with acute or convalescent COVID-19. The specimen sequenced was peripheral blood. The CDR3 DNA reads TGTGCCAGCAGCTCTCGTGGGACAGCCTATAATTCACCCCTCCACTTT. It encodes CASSSRGTAYNSPLHF.